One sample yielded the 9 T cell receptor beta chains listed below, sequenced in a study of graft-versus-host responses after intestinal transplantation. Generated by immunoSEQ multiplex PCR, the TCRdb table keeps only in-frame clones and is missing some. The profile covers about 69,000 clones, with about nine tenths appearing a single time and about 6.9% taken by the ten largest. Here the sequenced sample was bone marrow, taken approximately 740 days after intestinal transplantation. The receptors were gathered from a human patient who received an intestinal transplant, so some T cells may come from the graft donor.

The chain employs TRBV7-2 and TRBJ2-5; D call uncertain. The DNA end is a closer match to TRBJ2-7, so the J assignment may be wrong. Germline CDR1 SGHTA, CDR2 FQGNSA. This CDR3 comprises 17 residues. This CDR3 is CASSSQTYPKPFHEQYF. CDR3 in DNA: TGTGCCAGCAGCTCGCAAACCTACCCAAAGCCCTTCCACGAGCAGTACTTC.

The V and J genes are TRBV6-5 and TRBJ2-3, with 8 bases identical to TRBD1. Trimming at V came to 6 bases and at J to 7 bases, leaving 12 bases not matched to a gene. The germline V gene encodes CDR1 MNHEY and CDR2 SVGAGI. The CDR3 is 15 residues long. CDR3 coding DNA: TGTGCCAGCAGGGCCGGGACAGGCCGCTTAAATACGCAGTATTTT. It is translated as CASRAGTGRLNTQYF.

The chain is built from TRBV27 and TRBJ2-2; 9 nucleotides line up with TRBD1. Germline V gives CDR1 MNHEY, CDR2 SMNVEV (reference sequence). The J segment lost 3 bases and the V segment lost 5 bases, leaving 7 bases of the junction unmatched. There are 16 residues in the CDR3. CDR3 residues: CASSPWDRVDTGELFF. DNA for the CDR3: TGTGCCAGCAGTCCTTGGGACAGGGTTGACACCGGGGAGCTGTTTTTT.

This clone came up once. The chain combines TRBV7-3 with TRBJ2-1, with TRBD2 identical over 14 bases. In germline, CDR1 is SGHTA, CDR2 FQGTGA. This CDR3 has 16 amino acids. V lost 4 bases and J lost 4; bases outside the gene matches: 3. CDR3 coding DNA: TGTGCCAGCAGCTGGACTAGCGGGGGGTCTTACAATGAGCAGTTCTTC. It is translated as CASSWTSGGSYNEQFF.

CDR3 coding DNA: TGCGCCAGCAGCTCTGGGGTCGTGAACACTGAAGCTTTCTTT. Protein product: CASSSGVVNTEAFF. V and J are TRBV5-1 and TRBJ1-1; D gene uncertain. CDR3 size: 14 residues. V was cut by 3 bases and J by 0 bases, with 9 bases left in between. In germline, CDR1 is SGHRS, CDR2 YFSETQ.

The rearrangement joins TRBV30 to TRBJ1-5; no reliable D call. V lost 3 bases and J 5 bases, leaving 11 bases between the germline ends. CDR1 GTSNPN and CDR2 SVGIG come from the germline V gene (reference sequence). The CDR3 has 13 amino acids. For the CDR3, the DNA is TGTGCCTGGAGAGAGGGAGGCGATCAGCCCCAGCATTTT. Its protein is CAWREGGDQPQHF.

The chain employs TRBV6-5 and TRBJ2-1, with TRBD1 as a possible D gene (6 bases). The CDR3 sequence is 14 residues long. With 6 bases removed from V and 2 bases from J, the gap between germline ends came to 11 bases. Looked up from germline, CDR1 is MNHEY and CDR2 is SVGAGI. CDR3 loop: CASSRGDTYNEQFF. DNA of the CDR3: TGTGCCAGCAGCCGAGGGGACACCTACAATGAGCAGTTCTTC.

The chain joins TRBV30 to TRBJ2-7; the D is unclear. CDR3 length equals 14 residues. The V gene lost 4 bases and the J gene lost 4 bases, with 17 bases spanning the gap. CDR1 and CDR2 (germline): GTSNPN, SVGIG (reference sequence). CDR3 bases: TGTGCCTGGAACCGGGCCTACCCTTATTACGAGCAGTACTTC. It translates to CAWNRAYPYYEQYF.

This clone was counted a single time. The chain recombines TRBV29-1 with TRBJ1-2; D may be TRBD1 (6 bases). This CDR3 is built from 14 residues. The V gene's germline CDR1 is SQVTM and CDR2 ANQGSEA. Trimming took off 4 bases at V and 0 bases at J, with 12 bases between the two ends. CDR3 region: CSVGRQAANYGYTF. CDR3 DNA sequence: TGCAGCGTTGGTCGACAGGCTGCTAACTATGGCTACACCTTC.